This T cell receptor (beta chain) came from a study of beta chain features in type 1 diabetes. General study findings and limits: Shorter TCRB CDR3s, moderately but significantly so, marked every one of the four CD4+ subsets in Type 1 diabetes patients.

This CDR3 spans 15 amino acids. Trimming shortened V by 4 bases and J by 2 bases, and 16 bases separated the two germline ends. From germline, CDR1 is GTSNPN and CDR2 SVGIG (reference sequence). Since all of the isolated RNA was reverse transcribed, expressed TCRB transcripts were what got sequenced. Libraries were prepared by immunoSEQ multiplex PCR; TCRdb keeps only in-frame clonotypes and omits some of them. The sample has more than 250,000 clones, approximately 15% seen once. With regard to this clone: Its specificity is unknown.

The receptor was isolated from a man aged 18-30 years with type 1 diabetes. The specimen was naive CD4+ T cells from blood. V gene TRBV30 combines with J gene TRBJ2-3; possibly TRBD2 for D (5 bases). DNA of the CDR3: TGTGCCTGGATGAGGGCTAGCAGCTACACAGATACGCAGTATTTT. This translates into CAWMRASSYTDTQYF.